This T cell receptor beta chain was captured in a study of T cell clones after liver transplantation. Assay: immunoSEQ multiplex PCR; the TCRdb copy retains only in-frame clones and omits some. This sample has 53,000 or so clones, with about four fifths found just once. The CDR3 loop spans 16 amino acids. V shed 0 bases and J shed 10 bases, with 18 bases lying between them. Germline CDR1 reads LNHNV; CDR2 reads YYDKDF (reference sequence). The source is a human donor who received a liver transplant. The chain has TRBV15 and TRBJ1-4; D not resolved. Sample: CD4+ T cells from blood, taken before liver transplant. The CDR3 region is CATSRDEAVGLGKLFF. CDR3 coding DNA: TGTGCCACCAGCAGAGATGAGGCAGTGGGTCTTGGAAAACTGTTTTTT.